This entry concerns a single T cell receptor beta chain. Its specificity is unknown. This specimen comes from a study of CD8+CD57+ T cells in acquired aplastic anemia. Study as a whole: The mean DNA yield obtained from sorted CD4+ and CD8+ cells came to roughly 3.4 ug. Whole-study findings and limits: Patients and controls shared just under 30 CD8+ CDR3 sequences, highly expressed in patients.

Trimming took off 0 bases at V and 6 bases at J, with 11 bases between the two ends. This CDR3 contains 13 residues. Per germline, CDR1 SQVTM and CDR2 ANQGSEA. Genomic DNA was employed as the template in profiling TCR beta VDJ and CDR3. TCRdb ran MiXCR on the reads and lists one entry per CDR3 protein. Here the sample spans approximately 130,000 distinct CDR3 sequences, 30% to 45% being singletons. Patients chosen for sequencing had shown CD8+CD57+ cell expansion by flow cytometry. Every patient presented with severe acquired aplastic anemia. At blood sampling, none of the patients had yet received therapy.

Sequencing input: sorted CD4+, CD8+, or CD8+CD57+ T cells (not recorded which) from PBMCs. The clonotype originates from a human donor with aplastic anemia. The chain carries TRBV29-1 and TRBJ1-1; D perhaps matches TRBD1 (5 bases). Written as DNA, the CDR3 is TGCAGCGTTGAAGAGGGCAGGGACGCTGAAGCTTTCTTT. It specifies CSVEEGRDAEAFF.